This T cell receptor beta chain was captured by sequencing in a study of CD8+ T cells in alopecia areata. General study results and limits: Tissue-resident alphabeta T cells belonging to normal skin likewise get sequenced within scalp specimens. Clonality in the scalp and expanded CD8+ clones ranked among the top 100 were significantly decreased by tofacitinib. Relative to normal scalp, lesional scalp, especially alopecia totalis/universalis, showed higher clonality.

There are 12 residues in the CDR3. The V gene's germline CDR1 is SNHLY and CDR2 FYNNEI. V lost 6 bases to trimming and J lost 4 bases; unmatched junction nucleotides: 2. For this clone: Antigen: not known.

cDNA prepared by RNA extraction and subsequent reverse transcription served as the template for sequencing. The table came from immunoSEQ multiplex PCR; TCRdb's copy has only in-frame clones and leaves some out. This sample has fewer than 200,000 clones; around 58% occur once, and the top ten carry 10% to 15%. Described treatment: oral pan-JAK inhibitor, 5-10 mg twice daily. The sorting of PBMCs gave CD4+ and CD8+ T cells. The TCR originated in a human donor with alopecia areata. This specimen consisted of CD8+ T cells sorted from blood, obtained at week 24, from a patient treated with tofacitinib. V and J are TRBV2 and TRBJ1-1; 7 bases map to TRBD1. CDR3 region: CASSDRVTEAFF. In nucleotides, the CDR3 is TGTGCCAGCAGCGACAGGGTCACTGAAGCTTTCTTT. Filled out from reference TRBV2 and TRBJ1-1, the complete variable domain reads EPEVTQTPSHQVTQMGQEVILRCVPISNHLYFYWYRQILGQKVEFLVSFYNNEISEKSEIFDDQFSVERPDGSNFTLKIRSTKLEDSAMYFCASSDRVTEAFFGQGTRLTVV.